The rows below give T cell receptor beta chains drawn from one sample of a study of T cell responses to AZD1222 COVID-19 vaccine. Method: immunoSEQ multiplex PCR; TCRdb's copy keeps in-frame clones and lacks some. The sample contains approximately 100,000 clones, 70% to 90% of which appear only once. This specimen consisted of peripheral blood, obtained on day 0 of AZD1222 vaccination. The receptors stem from an adult in good health. Each CDR3 is given with its conserved first and last residue. D genes are given only for firm matches. Rows may omit the clone size; those that give it use once, few, many or a size class.

j_call clone_size v_call d_call cdr3_aa cdr3_nt
TRBJ1-2 - TRBV18 TRBD1 CASSRDRVVASGYGYTF TGTGCCAGCTCACGGGACAGGGTCGTAGCATCAGGCTATGGCTACACCTTC
TRBJ2-1 - TRBV5-8 - CASSPSERFNEQFF TGTGCCAGCAGCCCCTCAGAGCGTTTCAATGAGCAGTTCTTC
TRBJ2-7 - TRBV5-4 - CASSRWYGSYEQYF TGTGCCAGCAGCCGCTGGTATGGGTCCTACGAGCAGTACTTC
TRBJ2-1 once TRBV5-1 TRBD2 CASSPGLAGVNEQFF TGCGCCAGCAGCCCCGGACTAGCGGGAGTTAATGAGCAGTTCTTC
TRBJ2-5 - TRBV5-4 - CASSLAGTRQETQYF TGTGCCAGCAGCTTGGCCGGGACACGCCAAGAGACCCAGTACTTC
TRBJ1-1 - TRBV5-6 TRBD1 CASSRPTGGTEAFF TGTGCCAGCAGCCGACCCACAGGGGGCACTGAAGCTTTCTTT
TRBJ2-2 - TRBV5-1 - CASSLAGGNSRGTGELFF TGCGCCAGCAGCTTGGCGGGCGGGAACAGCCGGGGCACCGGGGAGCTGTTTTTT
TRBJ1-5 - TRBV30 - CAWGLWGNQPQHF TGTGCCTGGGGTTTGTGGGGCAATCAGCCCCAGCATTTT
TRBJ1-3 few TRBV30 TRBD1 CACHRDRAGNTIYF TGTGCCTGTCACCGGGACAGGGCGGGAAACACCATATATTTT
TRBJ1-5 - TRBV4-2 - CASSQEDLGNQPQHF TGTGCCAGCAGCCAAGAGGACTTGGGCAATCAGCCCCAGCATTTT
TRBJ1-4 - TRBV29-1 - CSVTDFSTEKLFF TGCAGCGTTACGGACTTTTCTACCGAAAAACTGTTTTTT
TRBJ1-2 - TRBV2 TRBD1 CASSEAGGQDYGYTF TGTGCCAGCAGTGAAGCGGGTGGACAGGACTATGGCTACACCTTC
TRBJ2-7 - TRBV11-2 TRBD1 CASSLATGTPYEQYF TGTGCCAGCAGCCTTGCGACAGGGACCCCCTACGAGCAGTACTTC
TRBJ1-1 once TRBV9 TRBD1 CASSPGQAGEAFF TGTGCCAGCAGCCCGGGACAGGCCGGAGAAGCTTTCTTT
TRBJ2-7 - TRBV27 - CASKPGQSAYEQYF TGTGCCAGCAAACCCGGTCAGTCTGCCTACGAGCAGTACTTC
TRBJ2-5 - TRBV5-1 - CASSWYGGGGTETQYF TGCGCCAGCAGCTGGTATGGAGGAGGGGGCACAGAGACCCAGTACTTC
TRBJ1-6 - TRBV7-8 TRBD1 CASSAPTGARVSPLHF TGTGCCAGCAGCGCCCCGACAGGGGCTCGGGTTTCACCCCTCCACTTT
TRBJ1-1 - TRBV12-3/TRBV12-4 - CASRRTGSTEAFF TGTGCCAGCAGGCGAACAGGGAGCACTGAAGCTTTCTTT
TRBJ1-6 - TRBV20-1 - CSASPAAPLHF TGCAGTGCTTCACCCGCGGCCCCCCTCCACTTT
TRBJ1-4 - TRBV5-1 - CASRPIGGTNEKLFF TGCGCCAGCAGACCAATCGGGGGGACTAATGAAAAACTGTTTTTT
TRBJ2-2 - TRBV6-4 - CASSVEAYTGELFF TGTGCCAGCAGTGTGGAGGCCTACACCGGGGAGCTGTTTTTT
TRBJ1-3 - TRBV3-1/TRBV3-2 - CASSQDGASGNTIYF TGTGCCAGCAGCCAAGATGGGGCCTCTGGAAACACCATATATTTT
TRBJ1-2 once TRBV2 TRBD1 CASSGATGGEVNYGYTF TGTGCCAGCAGCGGGGCGACAGGGGGCGAAGTCAACTATGGCTACACCTTC
TRBJ1-5 - TRBV7-9 TRBD1 CASSLGTGGGNQPQHF TGTGCCAGCAGCTTAGGGACAGGGGGCGGCAATCAGCCCCAGCATTTT
TRBJ1-4 - TRBV6-5 - CASSRDSGGGEKLFF TGTGCCAGCAGCCGGGACTCCGGAGGAGGTGAAAAACTGTTTTTT
TRBJ2-1 - TRBV6-6 TRBD1 CASSTGVRQFF TGTGCCAGCTCCACAGGGGTTAGGCAGTTCTTC
TRBJ2-1 - TRBV9 TRBD2 CASSTRTSGGQYNEQFF TGTGCCAGCAGCACCCGGACTAGCGGGGGTCAATACAATGAGCAGTTCTTC
TRBJ1-1 once TRBV6-6 - CASSPPAIGLQRANTEAFF TGTGCCAGCAGTCCTCCCGCCATCGGGCTCCAACGTGCGAACACTGAAGCTTTCTTT
TRBJ1-5 - TRBV19 - CASVGWTAPSNQPQHF TGTGCCAGTGTAGGTTGGACGGCCCCTAGCAATCAGCCCCAGCATTTT
TRBJ1-6 - TRBV18 TRBD1 CASSPTGSYNSPLHF TGTGCCAGCTCACCGACAGGGTCCTATAATTCACCCCTCCACTTT
TRBJ1-1 - TRBV13 - CASSPDRLRNTEAFF TGTGCCAGCAGCCCTGACCGACTCAGGAACACTGAAGCTTTCTTT
TRBJ1-2 - TRBV23-1 - CASSHPGHPGDGYTF TGCGCCAGCAGTCATCCGGGCCATCCTGGGGATGGCTACACCTTC
TRBJ1-4 once TRBV7-8 - CASSPPLRTRDEKLFF TGTGCCAGCAGCCCTCCGCTTCGGACTAGGGATGAAAAACTGTTTTTT
TRBJ2-2 once TRBV6-2/TRBV6-3 - CASSSTTGELFF TGTGCCAGCAGTTCAACCACCGGGGAGCTGTTTTTT
TRBJ2-3 - TRBV27 - CASSPMFRGSTDTQYF TGTGCCAGCAGTCCCATGTTTCGTGGTAGCACAGATACGCAGTATTTT
TRBJ2-2 - TRBV7-9 TRBD2 CASVRGDTGELFF TGTGCCAGCGTCCGGGGGGACACCGGGGAGCTGTTTTTT
TRBJ1-1 - TRBV4-2 - CASSQQERMNTEAFF TGTGCCAGCAGCCAGCAGGAACGGATGAACACTGAAGCTTTCTTT
TRBJ1-2 once TRBV3-1/TRBV3-2 - CASSREGGYTF TGTGCCAGCAGCCGGGAAGGTGGCTACACCTTC
TRBJ1-2 few TRBV15 - CATSRDLGENYGYTF TGTGCCACCAGCAGAGATCTGGGGGAGAACTATGGCTACACCTTC
TRBJ1-2 - TRBV15 - CATSRRTGNYGYTF TGTGCCACCAGCAGACGTACAGGGAACTATGGCTACACCTTC
TRBJ2-3 once TRBV9 - CASSGGAEDTQYF TGTGCCAGCAGCGGGGGGGCAGAAGATACGCAGTATTTT
TRBJ2-5 - TRBV19 - CASSILPGHGPETQYF TGTGCCAGTAGTATACTACCGGGACACGGGCCGGAGACCCAGTACTTC
TRBJ1-4 - TRBV27 TRBD1 CASSPSPRGLGYREKLFF TGTGCCAGCAGCCCGAGTCCCAGGGGGCTAGGGTATAGAGAAAAACTGTTTTTT
TRBJ1-1 - TRBV19 TRBD1 CASSIGAGGVDEAFF TGTGCCAGTAGTATCGGCGCAGGGGGTGTGGATGAAGCTTTCTTT
TRBJ2-2 - TRBV5-6 - CASSLGLVANTGELFF TGTGCCAGCAGCTTGGGACTAGTCGCGAACACCGGGGAGCTGTTTTTT
TRBJ2-5 - TRBV5-1 TRBD2 CASRETSGRVGTQYF TGCGCCAGCAGGGAGACTAGCGGGAGAGTCGGGACCCAGTACTTC
TRBJ2-7 - TRBV11-1 - CASSLEGGTTYEQYF TGTGCCAGCAGCTTAGAGGGGGGTACAACCTACGAGCAGTACTTC
TRBJ2-1 - TRBV11-3 TRBD2 CASSSNSLAGGEFF TGTGCCAGCAGCTCCAACTCACTAGCGGGAGGGGAGTTCTTC
TRBJ1-2 - TRBV27 TRBD1 CASSQTGTEDGYTF TGTGCCAGCAGTCAAACCGGGACAGAGGATGGCTACACCTTC
TRBJ1-3 - TRBV28 - CASGENISGNTIYF TGTGCCAGCGGGGAGAACATCTCTGGAAACACCATATATTTT
TRBJ2-1 - TRBV20-1 - CSARKDHEQFF TGCAGTGCTAGAAAGGACCATGAGCAGTTCTTC
TRBJ2-2 few TRBV5-1 - CASSRPGQLTGELFF TGCGCCAGCAGCCGCCCCGGACAGCTCACCGGGGAGCTGTTTTTT
TRBJ2-1 - TRBV11-3 TRBD2 CASSLRLAGDNEQFF TGTGCCAGCAGCCTGAGACTAGCGGGAGACAATGAGCAGTTCTTC
TRBJ2-5 - TRBV5-1 - CASSLMETQYF TGCGCCAGCAGCTTGATGGAGACCCAGTACTTC
TRBJ2-7 - TRBV18 - CASSGAGSSSYEQYF TGTGCCAGCTCCGGAGCGGGTTCAAGCTCCTACGAGCAGTACTTC
TRBJ1-4 - TRBV27 - CASRGNEKLFF TGTGCCAGCAGGGGAAATGAAAAACTGTTTTTT
TRBJ1-4 - TRBV28 - CASSQWGVEGTTNEKLFF TGTGCCAGCAGTCAATGGGGGGTAGAGGGCACAACTAATGAAAAACTGTTTTTT
TRBJ1-5 - TRBV28 - CASSQGGVRQPQHF TGTGCCAGCAGCCAAGGGGGGGTGCGGCAGCCCCAGCATTTT
TRBJ1-2 - TRBV2 TRBD1 CASSDRRDRENF TGTGCCAGCAGTGATAGAAGGGACAGGGAGAACTTC
TRBJ1-1 - TRBV28 - CASSSGYGAFF TGTGCCAGCAGTTCAGGGTACGGAGCTTTCTTT